The clone carrying this T cell receptor (beta chain) was counted a few times. Its matching antigen is unknown. The data derive from a study of beta chain features in type 1 diabetes. Findings and caveats of the study: TCRB CDR3s were moderately but significantly shorter in Type 1 diabetes patients in all four CD4+ subsets.

The investigators reverse transcribed all of the isolated RNA, so they sequenced expressed TCRB transcripts. Produced via immunoSEQ multiplex PCR; TCRdb's table is partial and in-frame only. The sample gives 55,000 to 80,000 clones, roughly half of which show up once; 0.7% is in the top ten. Germline loops: CDR1 SQVTM, CDR2 ANQGSEA. Unmatched junction bases numbered 7, after V lost 7 bases and J lost 5 bases. CDR3 length: 13 residues. Purity exceeding 95% was reached by all sorted populations. This rearrangement joins TRBV29-1 to TRBJ1-1, with 10 bases aligning to TRBD1. This receptor was obtained from a young man with type 1 diabetes. Sequencing was carried out using central memory CD4+ T cells from blood. CDR3 sequence (DNA): TGCAGCGCAACCGGGACAGGGGATACTGAAGCTTTCTTT. Its translation: CSATGTGDTEAFF. Drawing the rest from reference TRBV29-1 and TRBJ1-1, the complete variable domain is SAVISQKPSRDICQRGTSLTIQCQVDSQVTMMFWYRQQPGQSLTLIATANQGSEATYESGFVIDKFPISRPNLTFSTLTVSNMSPEDSSIYLCSATGTGDTEAFFGQGTRLTVV.